This TCR beta chain was sequenced in a study of T-cell reconstitution after alpha-beta-depleted transplantation in children. Study-wide findings and caveats: From surviving recipient T cells and thymic progenitors came the high day-60 TCRbeta diversity observed in some patients. T-cell counts and diversity at one year following transplant were attributed mainly to newly produced T cells. At around two months after transplant, the alpha-beta T cells were reportedly derived from several hundred expanded clones that came from non-depleted graft cells.

Of note for this clonotype: Its matching antigen is unknown.

Unique molecular identifiers were incorporated when the TCRbeta library was constructed. Each CDR3 protein gets one entry after TCRdb re-called the PCR reads with MiXCR. The sample lists hundreds of thousands of distinct CDR3 sequences, 13% occurring once. The CDR3 loop spans 17 amino acids. Germline trimming cut 0 bases from V and 0 bases from J; bases unmatched to any gene: 5. Germline-derived CDR1 and CDR2 are SGDLS and YYNGEE. V is TRBV9 and J is TRBJ2-1; 8 nucleotides line up with TRBD2. This TCR was recovered from a male patient under 18 who had a stem cell transplant for acute myeloid leukemia, so the T cells may come from the graft donor. The source material was PBMCs, mostly from graft donor cells, sampled 360 days after TCRalphabeta/CD19-depleted stem cell transplant. CDR3 amino acids: CASSVAGGPSSYNEQFF. CDR3 nucleotide sequence: TGTGCCAGCAGCGTAGCGGGAGGGCCCAGCTCCTACAATGAGCAGTTCTTC.